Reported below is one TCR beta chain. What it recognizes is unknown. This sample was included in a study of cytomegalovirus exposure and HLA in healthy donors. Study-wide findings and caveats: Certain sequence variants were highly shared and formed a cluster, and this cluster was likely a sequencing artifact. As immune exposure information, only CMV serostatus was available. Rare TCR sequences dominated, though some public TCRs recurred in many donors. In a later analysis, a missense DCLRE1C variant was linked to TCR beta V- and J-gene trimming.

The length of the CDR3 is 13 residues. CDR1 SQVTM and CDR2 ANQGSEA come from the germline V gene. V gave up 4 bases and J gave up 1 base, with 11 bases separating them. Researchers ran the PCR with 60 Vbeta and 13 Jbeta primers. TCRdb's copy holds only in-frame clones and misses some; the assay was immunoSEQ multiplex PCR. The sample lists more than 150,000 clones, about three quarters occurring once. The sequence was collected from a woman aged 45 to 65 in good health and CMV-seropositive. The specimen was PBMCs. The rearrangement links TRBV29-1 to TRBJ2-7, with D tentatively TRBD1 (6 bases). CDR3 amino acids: CSVGRTASYEQYF. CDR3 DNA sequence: TGCAGCGTTGGGCGGACAGCGTCCTACGAGCAGTACTTC.